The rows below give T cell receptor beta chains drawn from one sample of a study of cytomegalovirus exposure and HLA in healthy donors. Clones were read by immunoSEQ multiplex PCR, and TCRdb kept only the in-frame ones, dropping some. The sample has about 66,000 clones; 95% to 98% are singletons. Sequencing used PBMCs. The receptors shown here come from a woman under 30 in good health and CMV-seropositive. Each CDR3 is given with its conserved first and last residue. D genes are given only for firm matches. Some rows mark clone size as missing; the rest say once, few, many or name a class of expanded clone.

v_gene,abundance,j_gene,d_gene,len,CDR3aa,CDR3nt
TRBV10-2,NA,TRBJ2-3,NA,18,CASRSAAGADSSTDTQYF,TGCGCCAGCAGATCAGCTGCAGGGGCGGATTCAAGCACAGATACGCAGTATTTT
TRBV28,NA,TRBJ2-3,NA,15,CASRGMREATDTQYF,TGTGCCAGCAGGGGGATGAGGGAGGCTACAGATACGCAGTATTTT
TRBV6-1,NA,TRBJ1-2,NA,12,CASSGARYGYTF,TGTGCCAGCAGTGGGGCCAGGTATGGCTACACCTTC
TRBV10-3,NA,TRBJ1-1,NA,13,CASLQGLNTEAFF,TGTGCCAGCCTACAGGGTCTGAACACTGAAGCTTTCTTT
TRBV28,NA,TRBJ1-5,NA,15,CASSFWRNSNQPQHF,TGTGCCAGCAGTTTTTGGCGGAATAGCAATCAGCCCCAGCATTTT
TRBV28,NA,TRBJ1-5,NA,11,CASSGEKPQHF,TGTGCCAGCAGCGGGGAAAAGCCCCAGCATTTT
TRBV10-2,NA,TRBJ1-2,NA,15,CASSGGPTGSYGYTF,TGCGCCAGCAGTGGGGGCCCCACAGGGAGCTATGGCTACACCTTC
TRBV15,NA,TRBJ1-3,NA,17,CATSRDAADRSGNTIYF,TGTGCCACCAGCAGAGATGCGGCGGATCGCTCTGGAAACACCATATATTTT
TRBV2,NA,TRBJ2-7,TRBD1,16,CASKLGFKQGVYEQYF,TGTGCCAGCAAGTTAGGCTTCAAACAGGGGGTCTACGAGCAGTACTTC
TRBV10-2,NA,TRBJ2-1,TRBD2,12,CASSTLAGEVFF,TGCGCCAGCAGTACCCTAGCGGGAGAGGTGTTCTTC
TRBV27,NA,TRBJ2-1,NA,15,CASSLVRQDYNEQFF,TGTGCCAGCAGTTTAGTTCGTCAGGATTACAATGAGCAGTTCTTC
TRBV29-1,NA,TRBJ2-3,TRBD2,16,CSVDGLAGGPTDTQYF,TGCAGCGTTGACGGACTAGCGGGAGGGCCCACAGATACGCAGTATTTT
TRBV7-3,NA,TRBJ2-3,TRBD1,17,CASSKQGAGSTVDTQYF,TGTGCCAGCAGCAAACAGGGGGCCGGATCCACAGTTGATACGCAGTATTTT
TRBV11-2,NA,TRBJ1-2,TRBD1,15,CASSLPRGHGYGYTF,TGTGCCAGCAGCCTTCCTAGGGGGCACGGCTATGGCTACACCTTC
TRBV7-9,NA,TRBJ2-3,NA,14,CASSLRGDTDTQYF,TGTGCCAGCAGCTTACGGGGAGACACAGATACGCAGTATTTT
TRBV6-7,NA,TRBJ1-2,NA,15,CASRVGPEANYGYTF,TGTGCCAGCAGGGTAGGCCCGGAGGCTAACTATGGCTACACCTTC
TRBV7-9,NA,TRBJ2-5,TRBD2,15,CASSFLEGLQETQYF,TGTGCCAGCAGCTTTCTAGAGGGACTACAAGAGACCCAGTACTTC
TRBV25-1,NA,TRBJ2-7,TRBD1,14,CASSARDRGYEQYF,TGTGCCAGCAGTGCCCGGGACAGGGGTTACGAGCAGTACTTC
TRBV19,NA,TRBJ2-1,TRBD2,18,CASSIAPFLAGGPYEQFF,TGTGCCAGTAGTATAGCCCCCTTTCTAGCGGGAGGGCCTTATGAGCAGTTCTTC
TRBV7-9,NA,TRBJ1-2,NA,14,CASSSGQPAGGYTF,TGTGCCAGCAGCTCAGGACAACCCGCCGGCGGCTACACCTTC
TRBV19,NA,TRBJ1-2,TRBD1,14,CASSSDRGGDGYTF,TGTGCCAGTAGTTCGGACAGGGGAGGAGATGGCTACACCTTC
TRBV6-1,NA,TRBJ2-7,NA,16,CASSEWLAGPNNEQYF,TGTGCCAGCAGTGAATGGCTGGCAGGGCCTAACAACGAGCAGTACTTC
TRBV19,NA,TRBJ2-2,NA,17,CASSAYPRGPNTGELFF,TGTGCCAGTAGTGCCTACCCCAGGGGACCGAACACCGGGGAGCTGTTTTTT
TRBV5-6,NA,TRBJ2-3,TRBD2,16,CASSWGTSGGTDTQYF,TGTGCCAGCAGCTGGGGGACTAGTGGAGGCACAGATACGCAGTATTTT
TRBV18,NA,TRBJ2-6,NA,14,CASSPQSGANVLTF,TGTGCCAGCTCACCCCAGTCTGGGGCCAACGTCCTGACTTTC
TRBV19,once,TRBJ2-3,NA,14,CASSIGLATDTQYF,TGTGCCAGTAGTATAGGACTGGCCACAGATACGCAGTATTTT
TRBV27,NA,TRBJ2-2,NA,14,CASLRTVGTGELFF,TGTGCCAGCCTTCGGACAGTGGGCACCGGGGAGTTGTTTTTT
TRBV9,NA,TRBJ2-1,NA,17,CASSVAGRREVGDEQFF,TGTGCCAGCAGCGTAGCGGGACGCAGGGAGGTCGGCGATGAGCAGTTCTTC
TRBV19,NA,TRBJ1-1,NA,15,CASSLEGGANTEAFF,TGTGCCAGTAGTTTGGAAGGGGGGGCGAACACTGAAGCTTTCTTT
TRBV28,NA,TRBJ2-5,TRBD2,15,CASSLLSAGGETQYF,TGTGCCAGCAGTTTATTGTCAGCGGGAGGTGAGACCCAGTACTTC
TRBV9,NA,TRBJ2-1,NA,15,CASSVGVTSYNEQFF,TGTGCCAGCAGCGTCGGGGTAACATCCTACAATGAGCAGTTCTTC
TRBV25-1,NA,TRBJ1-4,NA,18,CASSEWSQPKATNEKLFF,TGTGCCAGCAGTGAATGGAGTCAGCCCAAGGCAACTAATGAAAAACTGTTTTTT
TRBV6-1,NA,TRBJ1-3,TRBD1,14,CASSIQGAGNTIYF,TGTGCCAGCAGTATACAGGGGGCTGGAAACACCATATATTTT
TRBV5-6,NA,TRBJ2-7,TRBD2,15,CASSAGLAGGYEQYF,TGTGCCAGCAGCGCGGGACTAGCGGGAGGGTACGAGCAGTACTTC
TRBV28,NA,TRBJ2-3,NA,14,CASSPADGTDTQYF,TGTGCCAGCAGTCCCGCGGATGGCACAGATACGCAGTATTTT
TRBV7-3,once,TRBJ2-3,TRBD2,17,CASSPGLAVDFADTQYF,TGTGCCAGCAGCCCGGGACTAGCGGTGGATTTTGCAGATACGCAGTATTTT
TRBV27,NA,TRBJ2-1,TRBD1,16,CASSTDRGHLYNEQFF,TGTGCCAGCAGTACGGACAGGGGTCATCTCTACAATGAGCAGTTCTTC
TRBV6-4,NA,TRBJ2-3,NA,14,CASSARGEADTQYF,TGTGCCAGCAGCGCCAGGGGTGAGGCAGATACGCAGTATTTT
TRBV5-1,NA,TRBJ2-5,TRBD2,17,CASSLSGRGRGWETQYF,TGCGCCAGCAGCTTGTCAGGGCGCGGGAGAGGGTGGGAGACCCAGTACTTC
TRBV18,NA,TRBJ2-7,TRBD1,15,CASSPEGGPIYEQYF,TGTGCCAGCTCACCAGAAGGGGGCCCGATCTACGAGCAGTACTTC
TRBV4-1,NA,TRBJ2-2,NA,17,CASSQGPSGYYPGELFF,TGCGCCAGCAGCCAAGGGCCGAGCGGCTACTACCCCGGGGAGCTGTTTTTT
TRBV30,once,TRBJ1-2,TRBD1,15,CAWTNYGQGAPGYTF,TGTGCCTGGACCAACTATGGACAGGGGGCCCCCGGCTACACCTTC
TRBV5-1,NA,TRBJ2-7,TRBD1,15,CASSLAGQGAYEQYF,TGCGCCAGCAGCTTGGCGGGACAGGGGGCCTACGAGCAGTACTTC
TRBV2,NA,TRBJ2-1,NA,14,CASSEAGGGNEQFF,TGTGCCAGCAGTGAAGCGGGTGGCGGCAATGAGCAGTTCTTC
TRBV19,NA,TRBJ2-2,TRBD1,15,CASSMGQGAGGELFF,TGTGCCAGTAGTATGGGACAGGGGGCAGGAGGGGAGCTGTTTTTT
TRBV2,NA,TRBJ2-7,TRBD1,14,CASSQPTGSDEQYF,TGTGCCAGCAGCCAACCGACAGGGAGTGACGAGCAGTACTTC
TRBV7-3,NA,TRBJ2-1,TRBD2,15,CASSQGLAGVHEQFF,TGTGCCAGCAGCCAAGGACTAGCGGGAGTCCATGAGCAGTTCTTC
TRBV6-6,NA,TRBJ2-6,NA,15,CASSPKHSGANVLTF,TGTGCCAGCAGCCCGAAGCACTCTGGGGCCAACGTCCTGACTTTC
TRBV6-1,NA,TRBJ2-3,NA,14,CASSAAVSTDTQYF,TGTGCCAGCAGCGCAGCGGTAAGCACAGATACGCAGTATTTT
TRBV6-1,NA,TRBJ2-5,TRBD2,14,CASLKREGRETQYF,TGTGCCAGCCTAAAGCGGGAGGGCCGTGAGACCCAGTACTTC
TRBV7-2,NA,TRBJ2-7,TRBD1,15,CASSSSGGQGYEQYF,TGTGCCAGCAGCTCCTCCGGCGGACAGGGTTACGAGCAGTACTTC
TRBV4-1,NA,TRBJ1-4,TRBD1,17,CASSQEELGQVNEKLFF,TGCGCCAGCAGCCAAGAGGAGCTCGGACAGGTTAATGAAAAACTGTTTTTT
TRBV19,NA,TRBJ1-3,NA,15,CASSIDTSSGNTIYF,TGTGCCAGTAGTATCGACACGTCCTCTGGAAACACCATATATTTT
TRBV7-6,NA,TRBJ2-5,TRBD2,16,CASSLRGGGRLETQYF,TGTGCCAGCAGCTTAAGGGGCGGCGGGAGGTTAGAGACCCAGTACTTC